One and the same sample provided the 20 T cell receptor beta chains below, sequenced in a study of T-cell reconstitution after alpha-beta-depleted transplantation in children. Unique molecular identifiers tagged the TCRbeta library. TCRdb analysed the PCR reads with MiXCR anew, one entry per CDR3 protein. The repertoire holds over 85,000 distinct CDR3 sequences, with approximately 6% as singletons. Sample: PBMCs, mostly from graft donor cells, taken 60 days after TCRalphabeta/CD19-depleted stem cell transplant. The receptors were sampled from a female patient younger than 10 who had a stem cell transplant for Fanconi anemia, so the T cells may come from the graft donor.

Ten or more counts support this clonotype. The CDR3 DNA sequence: TGCGCCAGCAGCTCGTACATTTCCTACGAGCAGTACTTC. It codes for CASSSYISYEQYF. The chain carries TRBV5-1 and TRBJ2-7; D is unclear. This CDR3 has 13 residues. Germline V CDR1 and CDR2: SGHRS, YFSETQ. The V and J ends lost 3 bases and 1 base respectively, with 8 bases between them.

A note on this clonotype: Likely a read error: the CDR3 ends without its conserved phenylalanine or tryptophan. The V gene is TRBV20-1, the J gene TRBJ2-1; 13 bases map to TRBD2. Trimming removed 7 bases from V and 6 bases from J; junction bases left unmatched: 0. This CDR3 has 12 amino acids. In germline, CDR1 is DFQATT, CDR2 SNEGSKA (reference sequence). The CDR3 is CSGTSGSNEQFC. For the CDR3, the DNA is TGCAGTGGGACTAGCGGGAGCAATGAGCAGTTCTGC.

This clonotype was counted ten times or more. The gene calls are TRBV28 and TRBJ1-6, with unresolved D. The CDR3 consists of 11 residues. CDR1 and CDR2 (germline): MDHEN, SYDVKM. The V and J ends lost 5 bases and 12 bases respectively, with 8 bases between them. CDR3 sequence (DNA): TGTGCCAGCAGTGCTCTCTTACCCCTCCACTTT. Translated, it gives CASSALLPLHF.

This CDR3 reads CASSPTGDTQYF. Here the CDR3 DNA reads TGTGCCAGCAGCCCTACAGGAGATACGCAGTATTTT. The rearrangement uses TRBV6-6 and TRBJ2-3, with D possibly matching TRBD1 (5 bases). This CDR3 has 12 residues. Looked up from germline, CDR1 is MNHNY and CDR2 is SVGAGI (reference sequence). V was clipped by 6 bases and J by 5 bases, with 9 bases between them.

This clonotype was recorded a few times. The chain links TRBV18 to TRBJ2-3; possible D gene TRBD2, 6 bases. Germline V lookup: CDR1 KGHSH, CDR2 LQKENI. Deletions cut 6 bases from V and 6 bases from J, with 19 bases between. This CDR3 has 15 residues. The CDR3 DNA sequence: TGTGCCAGCTCCGGGACTTCGGGTTGGGACGATACGCAGTATTTT. It yields the protein CASSGTSGWDDTQYF.

This clonotype was seen ten or more times. This chain connects TRBV28 to TRBJ2-2, with 7 bases identical to TRBD1. Losses at the gene ends were 4 bases for V and 5 bases for J; bases not matched to a gene: 1. The CDR3 has 13 amino acids. Per the germline V gene, CDR1 is MDHEN and CDR2 is SYDVKM. The CDR3 region is CASSSTGTGELFF. The CDR3 DNA is TGTGCCAGCAGTTCGACAGGGACCGGGGAGCTGTTTTTT.

The V and J genes are TRBV7-9 and TRBJ1-4; tentative D call: TRBD1 (5 bases). There are 14 residues in the CDR3. The V and J ends lost 3 bases and 3 bases respectively, with 8 bases between them. Germline values: CDR1 SEHNR, CDR2 FQNEAQ (reference sequence). This CDR3 reads CASSFTGANEKLFF. CDR3 in DNA: TGTGCCAGCAGCTTCACGGGGGCTAATGAAAAACTGTTTTTT.

There are many counts of this clonotype. The J gene is TRBJ2-7, the V gene TRBV5-1; 7 nucleotides align to TRBD2. This CDR3 spans 15 amino acids. Looked up from germline, CDR1 is SGHRS and CDR2 is YFSETQ. J lost 2 bases, V lost 0 bases, and 5 bases had no gene match. The CDR3 nucleotides are TGCGCCAGCAGCTTGGTCTCCGGGGGGACCTACGAGCAGTACTTC. It translates to CASSLVSGGTYEQYF. Based on the CDR3 plus reference TRBV5-1 and TRBJ2-7, the full variable domain is KAGVTQTPRYLIKTRGQQVTLSCSPISGHRSVSWYQQTPGQGLQFLFEYFSETQRNKGNFPGRFSGRQFSNSRSEMNVSTLELGDSALYLCASSLVSGGTYEQYFGPGTRLTVT.

At least ten counts were recorded for this clonotype. The rearrangement links TRBV18 to TRBJ2-7, with D tentatively TRBD1 (5 bases). Germline V gene lookup returns CDR1 KGHSH and CDR2 LQKENI. The CDR3 consists of 14 residues. Trimming shortened V by 5 bases and J by 4 bases, and 15 bases separated the two germline ends. The CDR3 nucleotides are TGTGCCAGCTCATCCCAGACAGCAAGTTACGAGCAGTACTTC. Translating it yields CASSSQTASYEQYF.

In its sample, this clonotype was seen many times. The chain joins TRBV20-1 to TRBJ2-2, with D unresolved. V was cut by 6 bases and J by 1 base, with 6 bases left in between. Germline V lookup: CDR1 DFQATT, CDR2 SNEGSKA (reference sequence). The CDR3 loop spans 12 amino acids. CDR3 amino acids: CSANKNTGELFF. CDR3 DNA sequence: TGCAGTGCCAATAAGAACACCGGGGAGCTGTTTTTT.

This clonotype was seen many times. This CDR3 is CASSLIAETSGRIDTQYF. The CDR3 region has the DNA TGCGCCAGCAGCCTAATAGCGGAGACTAGCGGGAGGATAGATACGCAGTATTTT. The genes are TRBV4-1 and TRBJ2-3; 13 nucleotides line up with TRBD2. Trimming at V came to 4 bases and at J to 5 bases, leaving 12 bases not matched to a gene. This CDR3 is 18 amino acids long. The V gene's germline CDR1 is MGHRA and CDR2 YSYEKL.

This clonotype was counted between two and nine times. The rearrangement links TRBV6-5 to TRBJ2-7; D might be TRBD1 (6 bases). This CDR3 spans 14 amino acids. Germline V gene sequence: CDR1 MNHEY, CDR2 SVGAGI. V was shortened by 4 bases and J by 7 bases, with 17 bases between the two germline ends. CDR3 in DNA: TGTGCCAGCAGTTGGCCCGACAGGTCTCGGGAGCAGTACTTC. It yields the protein CASSWPDRSREQYF.

The rearrangement links TRBV7-9 to TRBJ2-7; no definite D call. The CDR3 spans 13 residues. Germline loops: CDR1 SEHNR, CDR2 FQNEAQ (reference sequence). The ends were cut back, 8 bases at V and 0 bases at J, with 11 bases in the middle. Here the CDR3 reads CASSPRPSYEQYF. As DNA, the CDR3 is TGTGCCAGCTCACCGCGGCCCTCCTACGAGCAGTACTTC.

This clonotype was detected many times. The rearrangement uses TRBV2 and TRBJ1-5; D unclear. The ends were cut back, 6 bases at V and 6 bases at J, with 6 bases in the middle. CDR1 is SNHLY, CDR2 FYNNEI, per germline. The length of the CDR3 is 11 residues. CDR3 protein: CASRSGQPQHF. The CDR3 nucleotides are TGTGCCAGCAGGAGTGGTCAGCCCCAGCATTTT.

This clonotype was counted many times. The rearrangement joins TRBV28 to TRBJ2-7; the match to TRBD2 covers 15 bases. After removal of 6 bases from V and 3 bases from J, the junction contained 9 bases not matched to a gene. Germline V gene lookup returns CDR1 MDHEN and CDR2 SYDVKM. This CDR3 region has 17 residues. The CDR3 sequence is CASSHPGLAGGRYEQYF. Here the CDR3 DNA reads TGTGCCAGCAGCCACCCGGGACTAGCGGGAGGTCGCTACGAGCAGTACTTC.

This clonotype was seen ten or more times. The genes are TRBV25-1 and TRBJ2-2; D may be TRBD2 (5 bases). This CDR3 region has 12 residues. Germline-derived CDR1 and CDR2 are MGHDK and SYGVNS. V was shortened by 11 bases and J by 0 bases, with 7 bases between the two germline ends. The CDR3 spells CASGTNTGELFF. The CDR3 region has the DNA TGTGCCTCCGGGACGAACACCGGGGAGCTGTTTTTT.

Many counts were recorded for this clonotype. The chain combines TRBV28 with TRBJ2-1, with TRBD2 matching over 8 bases. The trim removed 3 bases at V and 0 bases at J, leaving 13 bases unmatched. CDR1 MDHEN and CDR2 SYDVKM come from the germline V gene. This CDR3 is 19 amino acids long. CDR3 sequence (DNA): TGTGCCAGCAGTTTTTTTCGCGGGGGGTCTGAAAGCTCCTACAATGAGCAGTTCTTC. This gives the protein CASSFFRGGSESSYNEQFF.

This clonotype was recorded many times. As DNA, the CDR3 is TGTGCCAGCAGCCAAGGAGGGCAGTCTACCCAGTACTTC. Translated, it gives CASSQGGQSTQYF. The chain combines TRBV3-1 with TRBJ2-5; possibly TRBD2 for D (5 bases). V gave up 1 base and J gave up 8 bases, with 11 bases separating them. Germline values: CDR1 LGHDT, CDR2 YNNKEL (reference sequence). The CDR3 has 13 residues.

This clonotype was counted only a few times. This chain uses TRBV30 with TRBJ2-1, with 8 bases aligning to TRBD2. Germline V gene lookup returns CDR1 GTSNPN and CDR2 SVGIG (reference sequence). CDR3 length: 14 residues. V trimming: 6 bases; J trimming: 0 bases; junction bases outside the gene matches: 4. CDR3 coding DNA: TGTGCCTGTCCCGGGACTAGCTCCTACAATGAGCAGTTCTTC. This encodes CACPGTSSYNEQFF.

This clonotype was detected many times. The chain is built from TRBV29-1 and TRBJ2-3; D is unclear. CDR3 size: 15 residues. The germline gives CDR1 SQVTM, CDR2 ANQGSEA. Trimming shortened V by 3 bases and J by 2 bases, and 15 bases separated the two germline ends. The chain's CDR3 is CSVDGQVGYTDTQYF. As DNA, the CDR3 is TGCAGCGTTGATGGTCAGGTGGGGTACACAGATACGCAGTATTTT.